A single sample is the source of the 14 T cell receptor beta chains below, sequenced in a study of early T cells in non-severe SARS-CoV-2 infection. TCRdb redid the calling of the 5' RACE reads with MiXCR, one entry per CDR3 protein. The sample has tens of thousands of distinct CDR3 sequences, approximately 7.1% seen once; the top ten hold approximately 4.5%. The sample taken for sequencing was whole blood. These receptors were taken from an adult who was a healthcare worker with PCR-confirmed SARS-CoV-2 infection or an uninfected control (not recorded which).

This clonotype was picked up a small number of times. V gene TRBV28 combines with J gene TRBJ1-1; D unresolved. CDR1 and CDR2 from the germline V gene are MDHEN and SYDVKM. The CDR3 sequence is 13 residues long. V was clipped by 6 bases and J by 2 bases, with 10 bases between them. The CDR3 region is CASRDLVNTEAFF. In DNA, the CDR3 is TGTGCCAGCAGGGACCTCGTAAACACTGAAGCTTTCTTT.

The chain combines TRBV5-1 with TRBJ1-4; no clear D gene. The CDR3 totals 15 residues. Germline V gene lookup returns CDR1 SGHRS and CDR2 YFSETQ. V gave up 0 bases and J gave up 4 bases, with 10 bases separating them. CDR3 DNA: TGCGCCAGCAGCTTGGCCCCAGAAATTAATGAAAAACTGTTTTTT. It specifies CASSLAPEINEKLFF.

This clonotype occurred a few times. The chain carries TRBV20-1 and TRBJ2-3, with D hard to call. V lost 5 bases to trimming and J lost 2 bases, with 11 bases between them. The CDR3 totals 13 residues. Per the germline V gene, CDR1 is DFQATT and CDR2 is SNEGSKA (reference sequence). CDR3 sequence (DNA): TGCAGTGCTCCTGACACACCCACAGATACGCAGTATTTT. Translated, it gives CSAPDTPTDTQYF.

In its sample, this clonotype was seen many times. This chain links TRBV7-2 with TRBJ2-5; no reliable D call. Germline assignment: CDR1 SGHTA and CDR2 FQGNSA. The CDR3 contains 13 residues. Deletions cut 5 bases from V and 4 bases from J, with 11 bases between. The CDR3, as DNA: TGTGCCAGCAGCCCGATCCCCAGAGAGACCCAGTACTTC. The encoded protein is CASSPIPRETQYF. Filled out from reference TRBV7-2 and TRBJ2-5, the complete variable domain reads GAGVSQSPSNKVTEKGKDVELRCDPISGHTALYWYRQSLGQGLEFLIYFQGNSAPDKSGLPSDRFSAERTGGSVSTLTIQRTQQEDSAVYLCASSPIPRETQYFGPGTRLLVL.

This clonotype has a handful of counts. The V call is TRBV7-2, the J call TRBJ1-1; possible D gene TRBD1, 6 bases. The CDR3 consists of 14 residues. Germline V lookup: CDR1 SGHTA, CDR2 FQGNSA. Between the trimmed V and J ends, which lost 5 bases and 4 bases, there was a span of 14 bases. The CDR3 spells CASSMQGFGTEAFF. DNA for the CDR3: TGTGCCAGCAGCATGCAGGGGTTTGGCACTGAAGCTTTCTTT.

V gene TRBV18 combines with J gene TRBJ2-2, with D maybe TRBD1 (5 bases). Deletions cut 3 bases from V and 6 bases from J, with 11 bases between. The CDR3 covers 14 residues. CDR1 KGHSH and CDR2 LQKENI come from the germline V gene. The CDR3 region has the DNA TGTGCCAGCTCACCCTTTTCAGGGTCCGGGGAGCTGTTTTTT. It yields the protein CASSPFSGSGELFF.

This clonotype came up many times. J is TRBJ1-1 and V is TRBV5-6; TRBD1 is a possible D gene (5 bases). This CDR3 has 17 residues. The germline gives CDR1 SGHDT, CDR2 YYEEEE. The ends were cut back, 0 bases at V and 0 bases at J, with 15 bases in the middle. The CDR3 DNA reads as TGTGCCAGCAGCTTGGTTAGGGGCGTCGGGATGAACACTGAAGCTTTCTTT. It is translated as CASSLVRGVGMNTEAFF.

This clonotype was seen more than once but under ten times. The rearrangement joins TRBV9 to TRBJ1-1, with 10 nucleotides matching TRBD1. J lost 4 bases, V lost 3 bases, and 6 bases had no gene match. Germline V gene data show CDR1 as SGDLS and CDR2 as YYNGEE. CDR3 length: 15 amino acids. CDR3 DNA sequence: TGTGCCAGCAGCGGAGACAGGGGGCCGGTCACTGAAGCTTTCTTT. Encoded protein: CASSGDRGPVTEAFF.

This clonotype was counted ten times or more. This rearrangement joins TRBV4-3 to TRBJ2-1; 10 nucleotides agree with TRBD2. The CDR3 spans 18 residues. Germline-derived CDR1 and CDR2 are LGHNA and YSLEER. With V trimmed by 0 bases and J by 3 bases, 8 bases remained unmatched. The CDR3 coding sequence is TGCGCCAGCAGCCAAGATCCCGGGGCTAGCGGGGGCTACAATGAGCAGTTCTTC. It encodes CASSQDPGASGGYNEQFF.

The gene calls are TRBV5-1 and TRBJ2-1, with 10 bases identical to TRBD2. The CDR3 runs 16 residues. Trimming cost V 10 bases and J 6 bases; bases outside gene matches: 16. The V gene's germline CDR1 is SGHRS and CDR2 YFSETQ. Here the CDR3 DNA reads TGCGCCCCGGTTCCGGAGCGGGGGGGCCTGGGCAATGAGCAGTTCTTC. It specifies CAPVPERGGLGNEQFF.

The CDR3 nucleotides are TGTGCCAGCAGCCCGTCAGGGCTGAGCTCCTACGAGCAGTACTTC. Translated, it gives CASSPSGLSSYEQYF. The chain employs TRBV3-1 and TRBJ2-7; D is possibly TRBD1 (5 bases). CDR1 and CDR2 from the germline V gene are LGHDT and YNNKEL (reference sequence). There are 15 residues in the CDR3. The V and J ends lost 4 bases and 0 bases respectively, with 13 bases between them.

CDR3 region: CASSQEEMTVYYGYTF. CDR3 DNA sequence: TGTGCCAGCAGCCAAGAGGAGATGACAGTATACTATGGCTACACCTTC. V is TRBV4-2 and J is TRBJ1-2; TRBD1 might be the D (5 bases). Between the trimmed V and J ends, which lost 0 bases and 3 bases, there was a span of 14 bases. Per germline, CDR1 LGHNA and CDR2 YNFKEQ. The CDR3 is made up of 16 amino acids.

This clonotype was seen more than once but under ten times. For the CDR3, the DNA is TGTGCCAGCAGTTTAGCGGGTCTAAATGAAAAACTGTTTTTT. It yields the protein CASSLAGLNEKLFF. The chain carries TRBV12-3 or TRBV12-4 and TRBJ1-4; no reliable D call. The germline V and J ends were trimmed by 0 bases and 5 bases, with 7 bases remaining between them. The CDR3 sequence is 14 residues long.

The sample holds many counts of this clonotype. This chain links TRBV11-2 with TRBJ2-1, with D maybe TRBD2 (6 bases). Germline CDR1 reads SGHAT; CDR2 reads FQNNGV. The CDR3 totals 15 residues. V was cut by 2 bases and J by 4 bases, with 12 bases left in between. CDR3 protein: CASSLRIAAYNEQFF. The CDR3 DNA follows: TGTGCCAGCAGCTTACGAATAGCGGCTTACAATGAGCAGTTCTTC.